Listed below are T cell receptor beta chains from one sample, sequenced in a study of cytomegalovirus exposure and HLA in healthy donors. The repertoire was sequenced with immunoSEQ multiplex PCR; TCRdb's copy has only in-frame clones and lacks some. The sample holds under 200,000 clones, around 80% seen once. Sequences were obtained from PBMCs. The source is a woman aged 25 to 39 in good health and CMV-seropositive. CDR3s include the opening cysteine and the closing phenylalanine or tryptophan. Each record gives: clone size, D gene, V gene, J gene, CDR3 DNA, CDR3 protein. D genes are given only for firm matches. The size entry is marked missing in some rows and otherwise reads once, few, many or a size class.

clone size: -
D gene: TRBD1
V gene: TRBV19
J gene: TRBJ1-1
CDR3 DNA: TGTGCCAGTAGTCAACAGGGGCGCGACACTGAAGCTTTCTTT
CDR3 protein: CASSQQGRDTEAFF

clone size: -
D gene: TRBD2
V gene: TRBV27
J gene: TRBJ2-1
CDR3 DNA: TGTGCCAGCAGTTTATTCGCGGGGGGGCCAACTCAGCAGTTCTTC
CDR3 protein: CASSLFAGGPTQQFF

clone size: -
D gene: TRBD1
V gene: TRBV9
J gene: TRBJ1-1
CDR3 DNA: TGTGCCAGCAGCGCCGACAGGGCGAACACTGAAGCTTTCTTT
CDR3 protein: CASSADRANTEAFF

clone size: -
D gene: -
V gene: TRBV7-9
J gene: TRBJ2-7
CDR3 DNA: TGTGCCAGCAGTGATGGCTCCGAGCAGTACTTC
CDR3 protein: CASSDGSEQYF

clone size: -
D gene: -
V gene: TRBV12-5
J gene: TRBJ1-1
CDR3 DNA: TGTGCTAGTGGTTTGAGAGAGAACACTGAAGCTTTCTTT
CDR3 protein: CASGLRENTEAFF

clone size: -
D gene: TRBD1
V gene: TRBV28
J gene: TRBJ1-2
CDR3 DNA: TGTGCCAGCAGTTCCCCCTTGGACAGGGACTATGGCTACACCTTC
CDR3 protein: CASSSPLDRDYGYTF

clone size: -
D gene: TRBD1
V gene: TRBV5-1
J gene: TRBJ1-2
CDR3 DNA: TGCGCCAGCAGCTTGACGGGACAGGGTGAAGGCTACACCTTC
CDR3 protein: CASSLTGQGEGYTF

clone size: -
D gene: -
V gene: TRBV6-6
J gene: TRBJ1-5
CDR3 DNA: TGTGCCAGCAGTTACTCGAAGTCGGGGGGTGCGCATTTT
CDR3 protein: CASSYSKSGGAHF

clone size: few
D gene: -
V gene: TRBV9
J gene: TRBJ1-2
CDR3 DNA: TGTGCCAGCAGCGTAGCCCCTACAATGGGAGAAGGTTGGGGCTATGGCTACACCTTC
CDR3 protein: CASSVAPTMGEGWGYGYTF

clone size: -
D gene: -
V gene: TRBV9
J gene: TRBJ1-2
CDR3 DNA: TGTGCCAGCAGCCCCGGCGGGAACTATGGCTACACCTTC
CDR3 protein: CASSPGGNYGYTF

clone size: -
D gene: TRBD1
V gene: TRBV5-1
J gene: TRBJ2-7
CDR3 DNA: TGCGCCAGCAGCTTAGTAACCGGGACAGCATCCTACGAGCAGTACTTC
CDR3 protein: CASSLVTGTASYEQYF

clone size: -
D gene: -
V gene: TRBV7-2
J gene: TRBJ2-1
CDR3 DNA: TGTGCCAGCAGCTTATCGACACTTGAGCAGTTCTTC
CDR3 protein: CASSLSTLEQFF

clone size: -
D gene: -
V gene: TRBV5-1
J gene: TRBJ2-7
CDR3 DNA: TGCGCCAGCAGCCCCCAGAGAGGAGGGTTCTACGAGCAGTACTTC
CDR3 protein: CASSPQRGGFYEQYF

clone size: -
D gene: TRBD1
V gene: TRBV28
J gene: TRBJ2-5
CDR3 DNA: TGTGCCAGCAGTTTATGGGACAGGGGAGGCCAAGAGACCCAGTACTTC
CDR3 protein: CASSLWDRGGQETQYF

clone size: -
D gene: TRBD1
V gene: TRBV28
J gene: TRBJ2-7
CDR3 DNA: TGTGCCAGCAGTTTATTACGACAGGGTTCCGAGCAGTACTTC
CDR3 protein: CASSLLRQGSEQYF

clone size: few
D gene: -
V gene: TRBV5-1
J gene: TRBJ2-3
CDR3 DNA: TGCGCCAGCAGCCTAGGGGGATCAGCAGATACGCAGTATTTT
CDR3 protein: CASSLGGSADTQYF

clone size: -
D gene: -
V gene: TRBV18
J gene: TRBJ2-5
CDR3 DNA: TGTGCCAGCTCACCACGTAACCAAGAGACCCAGTACTTC
CDR3 protein: CASSPRNQETQYF

clone size: -
D gene: TRBD2
V gene: TRBV11-3
J gene: TRBJ2-1
CDR3 DNA: TGTGCCAGCAGCTTAGAGGGCGGACTAGCGGGTGTGAATGAGCAGTTCTTC
CDR3 protein: CASSLEGGLAGVNEQFF

clone size: few
D gene: -
V gene: TRBV7-2
J gene: TRBJ2-5
CDR3 DNA: TGTGCCAGCAGCTTAGGCCAGCAAGAGACCCAGTACTTC
CDR3 protein: CASSLGQQETQYF

clone size: once
D gene: TRBD1
V gene: TRBV18
J gene: TRBJ2-7
CDR3 DNA: TGTGCCAGCTCACCAGCCGGGACAGGGGGTGTTTACGAGCAGTACTTC
CDR3 protein: CASSPAGTGGVYEQYF

clone size: -
D gene: -
V gene: TRBV5-4
J gene: TRBJ2-7
CDR3 DNA: TGTGCCAGCAGCTTGGCGGAGGGTTACGAGCAGTACTTC
CDR3 protein: CASSLAEGYEQYF

clone size: -
D gene: -
V gene: TRBV4-2
J gene: TRBJ1-6
CDR3 DNA: TGTGCCAGCAGCCAAGAGAGGGGGAGCTCCTATAATTCACCCCTCCACTTT
CDR3 protein: CASSQERGSSYNSPLHF

clone size: -
D gene: TRBD1
V gene: TRBV4-1
J gene: TRBJ1-4
CDR3 DNA: TGCGCCAGCAGCTTACGACAGGGTATAGCGGAAAAACTGTTTTTT
CDR3 protein: CASSLRQGIAEKLFF

clone size: -
D gene: -
V gene: TRBV27
J gene: TRBJ2-2
CDR3 DNA: TGTGCCAGCAGTTTATTTCGCAGGGCGGGGACCGGGGAGCTGTTTTTT
CDR3 protein: CASSLFRRAGTGELFF

clone size: -
D gene: TRBD2
V gene: TRBV7-2
J gene: TRBJ2-7
CDR3 DNA: TGTGCCAGCAGCCCCCGACTAGCGGGGGGCCTTAGCCGCTACGAGCAGCACTTC
CDR3 protein: CASSPRLAGGLSRYEQHF

clone size: -
D gene: TRBD1
V gene: TRBV6-6
J gene: TRBJ1-4
CDR3 DNA: TGTGCCAGCAGTTACTTAAGCCCGGGACAGGTACTCATGTTTTTT
CDR3 protein: CASSYLSPGQVLMFF

clone size: -
D gene: -
V gene: TRBV9
J gene: TRBJ1-4
CDR3 DNA: TGTGCCAGCAGCGTAGGGAAGAGGACTAATGAAAAACTGTTTTTT
CDR3 protein: CASSVGKRTNEKLFF

clone size: -
D gene: -
V gene: TRBV2
J gene: TRBJ2-2
CDR3 DNA: TGTGCCAGCGAGGGAACGGAGACCGGGGAGCTGTTTTTT
CDR3 protein: CASEGTETGELFF

clone size: -
D gene: -
V gene: TRBV10-3
J gene: TRBJ2-5
CDR3 DNA: TGTGCCATCGGACGGAGGATGGTTGGGGAAACCCAAGAGACCCAGTACTTC
CDR3 protein: CAIGRRMVGETQETQYF

clone size: -
D gene: TRBD2
V gene: TRBV12-5
J gene: TRBJ2-3
CDR3 DNA: TGTGCTAGTGGTTCCCCCCGGGGGGGTGCCGTTGATACGCAGTATTTT
CDR3 protein: CASGSPRGGAVDTQYF

clone size: few
D gene: TRBD1
V gene: TRBV6-4
J gene: TRBJ1-1
CDR3 DNA: TGTGCCAGCAAAGCCACCGGGACAGGGGCAAATAGGGCTTTCTTT
CDR3 protein: CASKATGTGANRAFF

clone size: few
D gene: TRBD1
V gene: TRBV18
J gene: TRBJ1-2
CDR3 DNA: TGTGCCAGCTCACCACCAGTCGGCAGGGGGCTTGGGTATGGCTACACCTTC
CDR3 protein: CASSPPVGRGLGYGYTF

clone size: -
D gene: -
V gene: TRBV27
J gene: TRBJ2-2
CDR3 DNA: TGTGCCAGCAGTCAGGGTTGGCAGAATACCGGGGAGCTGTTTTTT
CDR3 protein: CASSQGWQNTGELFF

clone size: -
D gene: TRBD1
V gene: TRBV29-1
J gene: TRBJ2-1
CDR3 DNA: TGCAGCGAATTTGGGGACAGCGGACCCTACAATGAGCAGTTCTTC
CDR3 protein: CSEFGDSGPYNEQFF

clone size: -
D gene: TRBD1
V gene: TRBV9
J gene: TRBJ2-2
CDR3 DNA: TGTGCCAGCAGCGTGACAGGGGACACCGGGGAGCTGTTTTTT
CDR3 protein: CASSVTGDTGELFF

clone size: -
D gene: TRBD1
V gene: TRBV18
J gene: TRBJ1-6
CDR3 DNA: TGTGCCAGCTCACTTGGGACAGGGTGGGGTTCACCCCTCCACTTT
CDR3 protein: CASSLGTGWGSPLHF

clone size: -
D gene: TRBD2
V gene: TRBV7-2
J gene: TRBJ2-5
CDR3 DNA: TGTGCCAGCAGCTTAGTCTGGGCGGGGGGGGGCGAGACCCAGTACTTC
CDR3 protein: CASSLVWAGGGETQYF

clone size: -
D gene: -
V gene: TRBV6-5
J gene: TRBJ1-1
CDR3 DNA: TGTGCCAGCAGTTACAATCCCGAGGCTGAAGCTTTCTTT
CDR3 protein: CASSYNPEAEAFF

clone size: -
D gene: TRBD1
V gene: TRBV28
J gene: TRBJ1-2
CDR3 DNA: TGTGCCAGCAGCACAAGCTCACGAGGGACAGGGCGAGACAACTATGGCTACACCTTC
CDR3 protein: CASSTSSRGTGRDNYGYTF

clone size: once
D gene: -
V gene: TRBV5-1
J gene: TRBJ1-6
CDR3 DNA: TGCGCCAGCAGCTTGGTGGGGGCTGGACACTCACCCCTCCACTTT
CDR3 protein: CASSLVGAGHSPLHF

clone size: -
D gene: TRBD2
V gene: TRBV9
J gene: TRBJ2-3
CDR3 DNA: TGTGCCAGCAGCGTAGGCGGGGGGCAGCAAGATACGCAGTATTTT
CDR3 protein: CASSVGGGQQDTQYF

clone size: -
D gene: -
V gene: TRBV7-9
J gene: TRBJ1-2
CDR3 DNA: TGTGCAGTACAGGGCACTAACTATGGCTACACCTTC
CDR3 protein: CAVQGTNYGYTF

clone size: -
D gene: -
V gene: TRBV9
J gene: TRBJ2-7
CDR3 DNA: TGTGCCAGCAGCGTAGGCAGTTTCTCCTACGAGCAGTACTTC
CDR3 protein: CASSVGSFSYEQYF

clone size: -
D gene: TRBD1
V gene: TRBV4-3
J gene: TRBJ1-2
CDR3 DNA: TGCGCCAGCAGCCCTCGGGACAGGGGAAACTATGGCTACACCTTC
CDR3 protein: CASSPRDRGNYGYTF

clone size: few
D gene: -
V gene: TRBV21-1
J gene: TRBJ2-5
CDR3 DNA: TGTGCCAGCAGCAATTGCCGGGACAGGGTCGAGGAGACCCAGTACTTC
CDR3 protein: CASSNCRDRVEETQYF

clone size: -
D gene: TRBD1
V gene: TRBV7-6
J gene: TRBJ2-3
CDR3 DNA: TGTGCCAGCAGCTACCAGGGTCCGGGACAGGGGGTGGGGGATACGCAGTATTTT
CDR3 protein: CASSYQGPGQGVGDTQYF

clone size: -
D gene: TRBD1
V gene: TRBV5-8
J gene: TRBJ2-5
CDR3 DNA: TGTGCCAGCAGCCTTCGGACAGGGAGGACCCAGTACTTC
CDR3 protein: CASSLRTGRTQYF

clone size: -
D gene: -
V gene: TRBV19
J gene: TRBJ1-2
CDR3 DNA: TGTGCCAGTAGTATACAGTCAGGGGATGGCTACACCTTC
CDR3 protein: CASSIQSGDGYTF

clone size: -
D gene: TRBD2
V gene: TRBV27
J gene: TRBJ2-7
CDR3 DNA: TGTGCCAGCAGTACGCTGACTAGCGGCTCCTACGAGCAGTACTTC
CDR3 protein: CASSTLTSGSYEQYF

clone size: -
D gene: -
V gene: TRBV11-2
J gene: TRBJ1-1
CDR3 DNA: TGTGCCAGCAGCTTACAGTTAACAGCGAACACTGAAGCTTTCTTT
CDR3 protein: CASSLQLTANTEAFF

clone size: once
D gene: TRBD1
V gene: TRBV6-6
J gene: TRBJ1-6
CDR3 DNA: TGTGCCAGCAGTTACGACAGGGGGCGGACCAATTCACCCCTCCACTTT
CDR3 protein: CASSYDRGRTNSPLHF

clone size: -
D gene: TRBD1
V gene: TRBV18
J gene: TRBJ1-1
CDR3 DNA: TGTGCCAGCTCATTCTCCGGGACAGGGAGAACTGAAGCTTTCTTT
CDR3 protein: CASSFSGTGRTEAFF

clone size: once
D gene: TRBD1
V gene: TRBV5-5
J gene: TRBJ2-7
CDR3 DNA: TGTGCCAGCAGCCGTTTACAGGGGGGATCCTACGAGCAGTACTTC
CDR3 protein: CASSRLQGGSYEQYF

clone size: -
D gene: -
V gene: TRBV4-2
J gene: TRBJ2-2
CDR3 DNA: TGTGCCAGCAGCCACACAGGATCGACCGGGGAGCTGTTTTTT
CDR3 protein: CASSHTGSTGELFF